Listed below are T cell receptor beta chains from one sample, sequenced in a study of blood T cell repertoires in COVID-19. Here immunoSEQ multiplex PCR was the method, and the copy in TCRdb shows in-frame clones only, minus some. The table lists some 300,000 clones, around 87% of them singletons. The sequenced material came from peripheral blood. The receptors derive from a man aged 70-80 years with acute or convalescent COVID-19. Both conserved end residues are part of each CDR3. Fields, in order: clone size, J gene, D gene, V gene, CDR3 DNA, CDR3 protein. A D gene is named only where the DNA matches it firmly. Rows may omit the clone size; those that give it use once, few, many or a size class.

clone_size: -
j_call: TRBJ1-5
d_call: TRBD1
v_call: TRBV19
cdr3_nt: TGTGCCAGTAGTATAATGGGCAGGGGGATATGGAATCAGCCCCAGCATTTT
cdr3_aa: CASSIMGRGIWNQPQHF

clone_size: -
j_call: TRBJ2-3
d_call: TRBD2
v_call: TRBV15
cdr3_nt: TGTGCCACCAGCACCGGGACTAGCGGAACGCAGTATTTT
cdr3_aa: CATSTGTSGTQYF

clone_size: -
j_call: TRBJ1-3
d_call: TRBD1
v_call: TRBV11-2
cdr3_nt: TGTGCCAGCAGCTTAGTTTCAGGGGGCAGCTCTGGAAACACCATATATTTT
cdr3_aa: CASSLVSGGSSGNTIYF

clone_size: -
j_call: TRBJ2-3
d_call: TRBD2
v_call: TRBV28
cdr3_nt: TGTGCCAGCAGTGCACTAGCGGGAGGTGCATTCGATACGCAGTATTTT
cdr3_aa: CASSALAGGAFDTQYF

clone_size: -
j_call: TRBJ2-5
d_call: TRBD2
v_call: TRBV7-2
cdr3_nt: TGTGCCAGCAGCTTAGTTGGGGGACTAGCGGGAGAGACCCAGTACTTC
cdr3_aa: CASSLVGGLAGETQYF

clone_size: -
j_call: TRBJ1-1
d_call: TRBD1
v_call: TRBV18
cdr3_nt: TGTGCCAGCTCACCGGGACAGTTAACCACTGAAGCTTTCTTT
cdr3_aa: CASSPGQLTTEAFF

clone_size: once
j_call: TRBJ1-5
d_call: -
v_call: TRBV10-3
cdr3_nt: TGTGCCATCAGTGACCCGGGCAATCAGCCCCAGCATTTT
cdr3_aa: CAISDPGNQPQHF

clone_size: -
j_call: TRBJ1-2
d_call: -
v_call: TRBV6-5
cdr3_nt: TGTGCCAGCAGACAAGAGGGTCTCAACTATGGCTACACCTTC
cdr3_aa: CASRQEGLNYGYTF

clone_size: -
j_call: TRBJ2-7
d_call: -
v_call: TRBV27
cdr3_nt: TGTGCCAGCAGTTTCACTGGACAACCGCGTGGGGAGCAGTACTTC
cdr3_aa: CASSFTGQPRGEQYF

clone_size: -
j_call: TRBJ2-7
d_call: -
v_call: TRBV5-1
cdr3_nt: TGCGCCAGCAGCGCAACTGAGAGCTCCTACGAGCAGTACTTC
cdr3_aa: CASSATESSYEQYF

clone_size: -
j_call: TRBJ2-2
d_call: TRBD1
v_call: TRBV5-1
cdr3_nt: TGCGCCAGCAGCTTGAGACAGGGGGCGCGGACCGGGGAGCTGTTTTTT
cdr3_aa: CASSLRQGARTGELFF

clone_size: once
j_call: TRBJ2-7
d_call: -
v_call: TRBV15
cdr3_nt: TGTGCCACCAGCAGAGCGCCAGGGGAGCACGAGCAGTACTTC
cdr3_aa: CATSRAPGEHEQYF

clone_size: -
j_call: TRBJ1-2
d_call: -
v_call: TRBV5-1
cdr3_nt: TGCGCCAGCAGCTTGGAAAGTACAGGCGGATATGGCTACACCTTC
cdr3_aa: CASSLESTGGYGYTF

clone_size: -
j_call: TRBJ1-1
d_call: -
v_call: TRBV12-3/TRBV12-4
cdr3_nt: TGTGCCAGCAGCACAGCTTCCTACACTGAAGCTTTCTTT
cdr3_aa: CASSTASYTEAFF

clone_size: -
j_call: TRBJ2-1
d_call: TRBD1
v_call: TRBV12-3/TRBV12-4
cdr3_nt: TGTGCCAGCAGACACGGACAGGTGCGGCGCTTCTTC
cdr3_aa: CASRHGQVRRFF

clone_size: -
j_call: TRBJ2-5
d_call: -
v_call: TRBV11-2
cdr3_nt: TGTGCCAGCAGCTTATTGTTTACGGGTTATGGGCAAGAGACCCAGTACTTC
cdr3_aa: CASSLLFTGYGQETQYF

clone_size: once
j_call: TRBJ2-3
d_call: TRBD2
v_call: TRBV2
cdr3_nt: TGTGCCAGCATCCTTAGCGGGGGGGCAGATACGCAGTATTTT
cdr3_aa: CASILSGGADTQYF

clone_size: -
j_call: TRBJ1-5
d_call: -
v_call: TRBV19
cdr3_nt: TGTGCCAGTAGTATTCAGAATTCCTATCAGCCCCAGCATTTT
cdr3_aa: CASSIQNSYQPQHF